A single T cell receptor beta chain is shown here with its context. Its target is unknown. These data are taken from a study of T cells in narcolepsy. The method was immunoSEQ multiplex PCR; TCRdb's version includes in-frame clones alone and lacks a portion of them. The sample includes about 35,000 clones, more than 65% of them seen just once. Study-wide findings and caveats: Healthy controls reportedly lacked the autoreactive clonotypes serially found in patients' blood.

V was pared by 0 bases and J by 7 bases, with 17 bases between. Germline-derived CDR1 and CDR2 are SGDLS and YYNGEE. The CDR3 totals 15 residues. Sequencing was carried out using memory (CD45RA-) CD4+ T cells from blood. This chain joins TRBV9 and TRBJ2-7; the D is unclear. This TCR came from a human donor in good health. For the CDR3, the DNA is TGTGCCAGCAGCGTAGATGGCACCAACTATGAGGAGCAGTACTTC. Translation: CASSVDGTNYEEQYF.